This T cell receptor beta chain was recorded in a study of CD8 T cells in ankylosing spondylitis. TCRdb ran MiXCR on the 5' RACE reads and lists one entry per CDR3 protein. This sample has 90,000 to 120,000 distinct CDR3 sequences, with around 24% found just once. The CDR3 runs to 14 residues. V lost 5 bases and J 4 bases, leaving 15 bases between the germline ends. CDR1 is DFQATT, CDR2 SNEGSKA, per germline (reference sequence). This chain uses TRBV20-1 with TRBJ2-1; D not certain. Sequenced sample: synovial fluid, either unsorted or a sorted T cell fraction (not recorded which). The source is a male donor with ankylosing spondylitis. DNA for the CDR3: TGCAGTGCTCCGACCCCCCTCAGATACAATGAGCAGTTCTTC. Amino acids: CSAPTPLRYNEQFF.